The clone carrying this TCR beta chain was recorded at least ten times. It was RNA transcripts that yielded the amplified TCR beta CDR3 regions. An initial round of RT-PCR targeting the TCR CDR3 relied on the HTBI primer set. Using its own MiXCR run on the multiplex PCR reads, TCRdb lists one record per CDR3 protein. The sample consists of around 190,000 distinct CDR3 sequences, roughly a sixth of them appearing once. V lost 5 bases, J lost 3 bases, and 6 bases stayed unmatched. The CDR3 contains 13 residues. Germline V lookup: CDR1 DFQATT, CDR2 SNEGSKA (reference sequence). The data are from a study of T cells in Graves' hyperthyroidism and ophthalmopathy.

The source is a woman in her forties or fifties with Graves' hyperthyroidism. This chain uses TRBV20-1 with TRBJ2-7, with TRBD2 matching over 8 bases. The specimen sequenced was blood. The CDR3 spells CSAPREGRYEQYF. The CDR3 DNA is TGCAGTGCTCCTCGGGAGGGCCGCTACGAGCAGTACTTC.